These 16 T cell receptor beta chains came from one sample sequenced in a study of OX40 agonist ivuxolimab in advanced cancers. Assay: immunoSEQ multiplex PCR; the TCRdb copy retains only in-frame clones and omits some. Altogether roughly 70,000 clones are present, 75% to 90% being singletons, with the ten largest covering approximately 3.8%. The starting material was CD4+ or CD8+ T cells sorted from blood, obtained in a trial of the OX40 agonist ivuxolimab. Every receptor here comes from an adult with an advanced solid tumor such as melanoma, head and neck, liver or kidney cancer.

This chain connects TRBV9 to TRBJ2-3; 14 bases line up with TRBD2. The ends lost 0 bases at V and 5 bases at J; junction bases unmatched: 2. Germline CDR1 reads SGDLS; CDR2 reads YYNGEE. This CDR3 region has 16 residues. CDR3 DNA sequence: TGTGCCAGCAGCGTAGGACTAGCGGGAGGGCTAGATACGCAGTATTTT. Its protein is CASSVGLAGGLDTQYF.

The J gene is TRBJ2-1, the V gene TRBV7-9; no definite D call. Germline lookup yields CDR1 SEHNR and CDR2 FQNEAQ (reference sequence). The CDR3 is made up of 15 amino acids. V lost 5 bases, J lost 0 bases, and 11 bases lay in between. The CDR3 spells CASSPTLSSYNEQFF. CDR3 nucleotides: TGTGCCAGCAGCCCTACTTTGAGCTCCTACAATGAGCAGTTCTTC. Complete variable domain (other parts from reference TRBV7-9 and TRBJ2-1): DTGVSQNPRHKITKRGQNVTFRCDPISEHNRLYWYRQTLGQGPEFLTYFQNEAQLEKSRLLSDRFSAERPKGSFSTLEIQRTEQGDSAMYLCASSPTLSSYNEQFFGPGTRLTVL.

V is TRBV4-3 and J is TRBJ2-5; 11 bases map to TRBD1. This CDR3 has 15 amino acids. Germline CDR1 LGHNA, CDR2 YSLEER. V was clipped by 2 bases and J by 5 bases; unmatched bases: 4. The CDR3 DNA is TGCGCCAGCAGCCAATGGGACAGGGGGGGGGAGACCCAGTACTTC. Translation: CASSQWDRGGETQYF.

This chain links TRBV5-1 with TRBJ2-3; D may be TRBD2 (5 bases). The V end lost 4 bases, the J end lost 2 bases, and 11 bases lay between the germline ends. The CDR3 totals 14 residues. CDR1 SGHRS and CDR2 YFSETQ come from the germline V gene. In nucleotides, the CDR3 is TGCGCCAGCAGCCCGGGAAATCCCACAGATACGCAGTATTTT. Protein product: CASSPGNPTDTQYF.

This clone was seen just once. Germline and junction disagree at one end, which may indicate a read error. This chain links TRBV5-1 with TRBJ2-7, with D possibly called TRBD1 or TRBD2 (6 bases each). CDR1 is SGHRS, CDR2 YFSETQ, per germline. This CDR3 comprises 18 residues. The CDR3 here is CASRLEGMQASGALRQYF. CDR3 sequence (DNA): TGCGCCAGCAGGTTGGAGGGTATGCAGGCTTCAGGGGCCTTACGGCAGTACTTC.

V gene TRBV7-8 combines with J gene TRBJ2-7; D may be TRBD2 (5 bases). Trimming shortened V by 6 bases and J by 0 bases, and 21 bases separated the two germline ends. This CDR3 has 17 residues. Germline V gene lookup returns CDR1 SGHVS and CDR2 FQNEAQ. CDR3 amino acids: CASSLIPGKRSSYEQYF. The CDR3 coding sequence is TGTGCCAGCAGTCTCATTCCGGGGAAAAGGAGCTCCTACGAGCAGTACTTC.

The chain is built from TRBV29-1 and TRBJ2-5; D may correspond to TRBD1 or TRBD2 (7 bases each). Trimming stripped 7 bases from V and 5 bases from J, with 26 bases between. Germline V lookup: CDR1 SQVTM, CDR2 ANQGSEA. CDR3 length equals 16 residues. The CDR3 DNA reads as TGCAGCGCCAATGACCCGCAGGGGGTCGGGGGGGAGACCCAGTACTTC. It encodes CSANDPQGVGGETQYF.

This chain connects TRBV5-4 to TRBJ1-1; D may be TRBD1 (5 bases). The V end lost 5 bases, the J end lost 3 bases, and 17 bases lay between the germline ends. Per germline, CDR1 SGHNT and CDR2 YYREEE (reference sequence). The length of the CDR3 is 15 residues. The CDR3 nucleotides read TGTGCCAGCAGGTTCACCTTAGCGGGGGACACTGAAGCTTTCTTT. Its translation: CASRFTLAGDTEAFF.

The count of this clone is one. The V and J genes are TRBV4-1 and TRBJ1-3; the D gene is possibly TRBD1 (5 bases). Per the germline V gene, CDR1 is MGHRA and CDR2 is YSYEKL. Trimming took 1 base from V and 4 from J, leaving 14 bases between them. CDR3 length equals 16 residues. The CDR3: CASSQAVRVYGNTIYF. In DNA form, the CDR3 reads TGCGCCAGCAGCCAAGCCGTCAGGGTGTACGGAAACACCATATATTTT.

The chain links TRBV7-9 to TRBJ1-4, with a tentative D call TRBD1 (5 bases). This CDR3 has 14 residues. From germline, CDR1 is SEHNR and CDR2 FQNEAQ (reference sequence). The V gene lost 1 base and the J gene lost 4 bases, with 7 bases spanning the gap. The CDR3: CASSLGQYNEKLFF. For the CDR3, the DNA is TGTGCCAGCAGCTTAGGACAGTATAATGAAAAACTGTTTTTT. Full variable domain (outside the CDR3, taken from reference TRBV7-9 and TRBJ1-4): DTGVSQNPRHKITKRGQNVTFRCDPISEHNRLYWYRQTLGQGPEFLTYFQNEAQLEKSRLLSDRFSAERPKGSFSTLEIQRTEQGDSAMYLCASSLGQYNEKLFFGSGTQLSVL.

The chain has TRBV28 and TRBJ2-5, with 10 bases matching TRBD2. The V segment lost 3 bases and the J segment 5 bases; nucleotides outside the gene matches: 0. The length of the CDR3 is 13 residues. Germline CDR1 reads MDHEN; CDR2 reads SYDVKM. The CDR3 DNA reads TGTGCCAGCAGTTTGACTAGCGGGGAGACCCAGTACTTC. Protein product: CASSLTSGETQYF.

V usage is TRBV18 and J usage is TRBJ1-1; possibly TRBD1 for D (6 bases). CDR3 length equals 11 residues. Trimming pared 7 bases from V and 11 bases from J, leaving 14 bases between. Germline V lookup: CDR1 KGHSH, CDR2 LQKENI. CDR3 loop: CASLIRDTAFF. The CDR3 DNA reads as TGTGCCAGCTTAATCAGGGACACGGCTTTCTTT.

This clone was observed once. The rearrangement joins TRBV9 to TRBJ2-7; 9 nucleotides align to TRBD1. V shed 6 bases, J shed 5 bases, and the junction held 15 bases outside the gene matches. Germline V gives CDR1 SGDLS, CDR2 YYNGEE. This CDR3 region has 16 residues. As DNA, the CDR3 is TGTGCCAGCACTCTAGGGCCCGGGACAGGGTCTGACGAGCAGTACTTC. This translates into CASTLGPGTGSDEQYF.

The CDR3 protein is CASCQGLERTRGEQFF. The CDR3 DNA reads as TGTGCCAGCTGCCAAGGGCTTGAACGGACTAGAGGCGAGCAGTTCTTC. The V gene is TRBV5-6, the J gene TRBJ2-1, with TRBD2 matching over 7 bases. Looked up from germline, CDR1 is SGHDT and CDR2 is YYEEEE. This CDR3 spans 16 amino acids. V lost 7 bases, J lost 10 bases, and 20 bases stayed unmatched.

The chain is built from TRBV5-4 and TRBJ2-1; D may be TRBD1 (6 bases). This CDR3 region has 12 residues. Per germline, CDR1 SGHNT and CDR2 YYREEE (reference sequence). V was cut by 7 bases and J by 4 bases, with 9 bases left in between. In DNA, the CDR3 is TGTGCCAGCGGACAGCCTTACAATGAGCAGTTCTTC. Amino acid sequence: CASGQPYNEQFF.

The chain recombines TRBV7-9 with TRBJ2-5; TRBD1 aligns across 7 bases. Matching the DNA end better, TRBJ2-7 makes the J call doubtful. The CDR3 contains 15 residues. In germline, CDR1 is SEHNR, CDR2 FQNEAQ (reference sequence). The CDR3: CASSGRTGPSYEQYF. The DNA of the CDR3 is TGTGCCAGCAGCGGGCGGACAGGCCCCTCCTACGAGCAGTACTTC.